The next 26 T cell receptor beta chains were all read from a single sample in a study of blood T cell repertoires in COVID-19. Using immunoSEQ multiplex PCR, the repertoire was profiled, and TCRdb retains in-frame clones only, with some absent. The sample has fewer than 150,000 clones, around nine tenths seen once. Sequenced material: peripheral blood. The receptors shown here come from a man aged 45-65 years with active or convalescent COVID-19.

The V gene is TRBV19, the J gene TRBJ2-5, with D possibly TRBD2 on 6 matching bases. Germline CDR1 is LNHDA and CDR2 is SQIVND (reference sequence). V gave up 6 bases and J gave up 2 bases, with 13 bases separating them. The CDR3 is 14 amino acids. CDR3 sequence (DNA): TGTGCCAGTAGCACCATAGCGGAGCAAGAGACCCAGTACTTC. Amino acid sequence: CASSTIAEQETQYF.

This clone was counted only a few times. The rearrangement links TRBV28 to TRBJ1-5; 10 bases fit TRBD1. V was clipped by 6 bases and J by 6 bases; unmatched bases: 5. Germline V gene sequence: CDR1 MDHEN, CDR2 SYDVKM. CDR3 size: 14 residues. CDR3 region: CASRVRDRGQPQHF. CDR3 sequence (DNA): TGTGCCAGCAGAGTCCGGGACAGGGGTCAGCCCCAGCATTTT.

This clone showed up just once. This chain connects TRBV7-8 to TRBJ2-1; possible D gene TRBD1, 5 bases. Germline V lookup: CDR1 SGHVS, CDR2 FQNEAQ. Trimming left V 2 bases short and J 5 bases short, with 13 bases between. The CDR3 loop spans 15 amino acids. CDR3 region: CASSLLLTRDNEQFF. The CDR3 DNA sequence: TGTGCCAGCAGCTTATTACTAACCAGGGACAATGAGCAGTTCTTC.

This chain connects TRBV18 to TRBJ2-3; 7 bases align to TRBD2. Germline values: CDR1 KGHSH, CDR2 LQKENI. V dropped 7 bases and J dropped 4; count of bases not matched to a gene: 14. The CDR3 extends over 16 amino acids. The CDR3 bases are TGTGCCAGCTGCCCCACTCGCGGGAGTGGCGCAGATACGCAGTATTTT. Protein sequence: CASCPTRGSGADTQYF.

For this clone: In the same sample, other DNA sequences code for this CDR3. CDR3 coding DNA: TGCAGCGTGACGGCAGGCGTCAATCAGCCCCAGCATTTT. This translates into CSVTAGVNQPQHF. The V and J genes are TRBV29-1 and TRBJ1-5; no reliable D call. The CDR3 is 13 residues long. Trimming cost V 6 bases and J 3 bases, with 12 bases left between them. The germline gives CDR1 SQVTM, CDR2 ANQGSEA.

The CDR3: CAIKPAVSGANVLTF. DNA of the CDR3: TGTGCCATCAAGCCAGCGGTCTCTGGGGCCAACGTCCTGACTTTC. V gene TRBV10-3 combines with J gene TRBJ2-6; tentatively, D is TRBD2 (5 bases). V was pared by 7 bases and J by 0 bases, with 10 bases between. The CDR3 runs to 15 residues. Germline CDR1 is ENHRY and CDR2 is SYGVKD.

V gene TRBV15 combines with J gene TRBJ1-6, with TRBD1 matching 10 bases. This CDR3 contains 17 residues. The junction had 9 bases not matched to a gene; V was cut back by 0 bases and J by 10 bases. Germline V gene sequence: CDR1 LNHNV, CDR2 YYDKDF (reference sequence). CDR3 in amino acids: CATSREGTGVLGSPLHF. The CDR3 bases are TGTGCCACCAGCAGAGAGGGGACAGGGGTTTTGGGGTCACCCCTCCACTTT.

The CDR3 reads CASSLGAGEEQFF. CDR3 bases: TGTGCCAGCAGCCTAGGAGCAGGGGAGGAGCAGTTCTTC. The J gene is TRBJ2-1, the V gene TRBV7-2, with a weak D call TRBD1 (6 bases). Germline V gene data show CDR1 as SGHTA and CDR2 as FQGNSA. V gave up 5 bases and J gave up 10 bases, with 15 bases separating them. The CDR3 spans 13 residues. The full variable domain, its missing parts supplied by reference TRBV7-2 and TRBJ2-1, is GAGVSQSPSNKVTEKGKDVELRCDPISGHTALYWYRQSLGQGLEFLIYFQGNSAPDKSGLPSDRFSAERTGGSVSTLTIQRTQQEDSAVYLCASSLGAGEEQFFGPGTRLTVL.

The chain links TRBV30 to TRBJ1-1; D ambiguous. Germline loops: CDR1 GTSNPN, CDR2 SVGIG (reference sequence). Between the trimmed V and J ends, which lost 2 bases and 6 bases, there was a span of 13 bases. The CDR3 is 13 residues long. The CDR3 loop is CAWSPRFYPEAFF. The CDR3 DNA is TGTGCCTGGAGTCCCCGTTTCTACCCTGAAGCTTTCTTT.

The V and J genes are TRBV6-2 or TRBV6-3 and TRBJ1-1; weak D call: TRBD1 (5 bases). The V end was cut by 2 bases, the J end by 4 bases, with 14 bases between. CDR1 is MNHEY and CDR2 is SVGEGT in the germline V gene. This CDR3 comprises 15 residues. The CDR3 DNA is TGTGCCAGCAGTTACGGGATGGGGCCGGTCACTGAAGCTTTCTTT. Translated, it gives CASSYGMGPVTEAFF.

The chain carries TRBV24-1 and TRBJ1-2; the match to TRBD1 covers 8 bases. The CDR3 contains 18 residues. With 4 bases clipped from V and 6 bases from J, the junction kept 18 bases outside the gene matches. Germline CDR1 KGHDR, CDR2 SFDVKD. Here the CDR3 reads CATSDPPRGQGRSHGYTF. CDR3 sequence (DNA): TGTGCCACCAGTGACCCCCCCCGAGGACAGGGCCGATCCCATGGCTACACCTTC.

As DNA, the CDR3 is TGTGCCAGCAGCTCCGTACCGGGACAGGGTTCCAAAAACATTCAGTACTTC. Residues: CASSSVPGQGSKNIQYF. This rearrangement joins TRBV5-4 to TRBJ2-4; TRBD1 matches 9 bases. Germline V gene lookup returns CDR1 SGHNT and CDR2 YYREEE (reference sequence). The CDR3 consists of 17 residues. The J segment lost 2 bases and the V segment lost 3 bases, leaving 9 bases of the junction unmatched.

The chain uses TRBV18 and TRBJ2-7, with 8 bases that match TRBD1. V lost 1 base and J lost 5; bases outside the gene matches: 4. The CDR3 covers 14 residues. Germline V gene sequence: CDR1 KGHSH, CDR2 LQKENI. The CDR3, as DNA: TGTGCCAGCTCACCACGACAGGGGAAGGACGAGCAGTACTTC. Translating it yields CASSPRQGKDEQYF.

This chain connects TRBV29-1 to TRBJ2-3, with 10 nucleotides matching TRBD1. V shed 3 bases and J 1 base; nucleotides not matched to a gene: 1. Germline CDR1 and CDR2: SQVTM and ANQGSEA. CDR3 size: 14 residues. The CDR3 spells CSVDGTGGTDTQYF. The CDR3 DNA reads TGCAGCGTTGACGGGACAGGGGGCACAGATACGCAGTATTTT.

The J gene is TRBJ2-7, the V gene TRBV6-1, with D maybe TRBD2 (5 bases). CDR1 and CDR2 (germline): MNHNS, SASEGT. CDR3 size: 17 residues. Deletions cut 4 bases from V and 5 bases from J, with 24 bases between. CDR3 region: CASSAIISGMGRNEQYF. The CDR3 bases are TGTGCCAGCAGTGCCATCATCTCCGGGATGGGTAGGAACGAGCAGTACTTC.

The chain has TRBV19 and TRBJ1-4, with D possibly matching TRBD1 (5 bases). In germline, CDR1 is LNHDA, CDR2 SQIVND (reference sequence). This CDR3 comprises 15 residues. Trimming left V 4 bases short and J 1 base short, with 10 bases between. CDR3 region: CASSKGTGTNEKLFF. CDR3 DNA: TGTGCCAGTAGTAAGGGGACTGGAACTAATGAAAAACTGTTTTTT.

This chain joins TRBV6-6 and TRBJ2-7; D may be TRBD1 (5 bases). The CDR3 is made up of 13 amino acids. Germline values: CDR1 MNHNY, CDR2 SVGAGI (reference sequence). V lost 6 bases and J 3 bases, leaving 12 bases between the germline ends. The CDR3 bases are TGTGCCAGCAGCTTACAGGACGGCTACGAGCAGTACTTC. The encoded protein is CASSLQDGYEQYF.

The chain is built from TRBV27 and TRBJ2-5, with TRBD1 matching over 8 bases. The CDR3 has 14 residues. With 5 bases clipped from V and 4 bases from J, the junction kept 6 bases outside the gene matches. Germline CDR1 is MNHEY and CDR2 is SMNVEV (reference sequence). CDR3 loop: CASSGQGRGETQYF. The CDR3 nucleotides read TGTGCCAGCAGTGGACAGGGTAGGGGAGAGACCCAGTACTTC.

V usage is TRBV6-5 and J usage is TRBJ2-5, with 7 bases identical to TRBD1. The germline gives CDR1 MNHEY, CDR2 SVGAGI. With 11 bases clipped from V and 5 bases from J, the junction kept 14 bases outside the gene matches. The CDR3 has 14 residues. The CDR3 DNA sequence: TGTGCCCACGGGACGACAGGGCTAAAGGAGACCCAGTACTTC. This encodes CAHGTTGLKETQYF.

The genes are TRBV3-1 (or the pseudogene TRBV3-2) and TRBJ2-3; D not resolved. Germline CDR1 reads LGHDT; CDR2 reads YNNKEL (reference sequence). V dropped 3 bases and J dropped 4 bases, with 8 bases sitting between them. This CDR3 contains 13 residues. The CDR3 region is CASSQAGPDTQYF. As DNA, the CDR3 is TGTGCCAGCAGCCAGGCAGGCCCAGATACGCAGTATTTT.

This chain joins TRBV9 and TRBJ1-6; possibly TRBD1 for D (5 bases). Trimming shortened V by 7 bases and J by 6 bases, and 14 bases separated the two germline ends. Looked up from germline, CDR1 is SGDLS and CDR2 is YYNGEE. The CDR3 is made up of 14 amino acids. CDR3 region: CASASGDSNSPLHF. CDR3 coding DNA: TGTGCCAGCGCCTCCGGGGACTCTAATTCACCCCTCCACTTT.

The genes are TRBV28 and TRBJ2-7; D call uncertain. This CDR3 region has 13 residues. V gave up 4 bases and J gave up 2 bases, with 9 bases separating them. Germline CDR1 is MDHEN and CDR2 is SYDVKM. The CDR3 reads CASSSAAPYEQYF. CDR3 sequence (DNA): TGTGCCAGCAGTTCGGCGGCCCCCTACGAGCAGTACTTC.

This clone has a single count. The chain carries TRBV7-9 and TRBJ1-1; 7 bases agree with TRBD1. J gave up 4 bases and V 3 bases, and 14 bases lay outside the gene matches. CDR1 and CDR2 (germline): SEHNR, FQNEAQ (reference sequence). The CDR3 has 17 residues. Here the CDR3 DNA reads TGTGCCAGCAGCTTCGGCGAGGGACAGATGAGGGGCACTGAAGCTTTCTTT. Amino acid sequence: CASSFGEGQMRGTEAFF.

CDR3 nucleotide sequence: TGTGCCAGCAGTTCCGCGGCCCACGGGGATACGCAGTATTTT. This gives the protein CASSSAAHGDTQYF. The V gene is TRBV5-4, the J gene TRBJ2-3; D not resolved. CDR1 is SGHNT and CDR2 is YYREEE in the germline V gene (reference sequence). The CDR3 spans 14 residues. The ends were cut back, 5 bases at V and 6 bases at J, with 16 bases in the middle. Using reference TRBV5-4 and TRBJ2-3 for the parts outside the CDR3, the full variable domain is ETGVTQSPTHLIKTRGQQVTLRCSSQSGHNTVSWYQQALGQGPQFIFQYYREEENGRGNFPPRFSGLQFPNYSSELNVNALELDDSALYLCASSSAAHGDTQYFGPGTRLTVL.

The chain joins TRBV3-1 (or the pseudogene TRBV3-2) to TRBJ1-3; 7 bases map to TRBD1. The CDR3 length is 12 residues. Germline V gene lookup returns CDR1 LGHDT and CDR2 YNNKEL (reference sequence). V dropped 3 bases and J dropped 7; count of bases not matched to a gene: 0. CDR3 protein: CASSQTGNTIYF. DNA for the CDR3: TGTGCCAGCAGCCAGACAGGGAACACCATATATTTT.

The gene calls are TRBV6-2 or TRBV6-3 and TRBJ2-7, with a tentative D call TRBD2 (5 bases). Germline CDR1 is MNHEY and CDR2 is SVGEGT. Trimming stripped 0 bases from V and 7 bases from J, with 13 bases between. This CDR3 comprises 14 residues. CDR3 region: CASSYSHQTGEQYF. As DNA, the CDR3 is TGTGCCAGCAGTTACTCGCATCAGACGGGAGAGCAGTACTTC.